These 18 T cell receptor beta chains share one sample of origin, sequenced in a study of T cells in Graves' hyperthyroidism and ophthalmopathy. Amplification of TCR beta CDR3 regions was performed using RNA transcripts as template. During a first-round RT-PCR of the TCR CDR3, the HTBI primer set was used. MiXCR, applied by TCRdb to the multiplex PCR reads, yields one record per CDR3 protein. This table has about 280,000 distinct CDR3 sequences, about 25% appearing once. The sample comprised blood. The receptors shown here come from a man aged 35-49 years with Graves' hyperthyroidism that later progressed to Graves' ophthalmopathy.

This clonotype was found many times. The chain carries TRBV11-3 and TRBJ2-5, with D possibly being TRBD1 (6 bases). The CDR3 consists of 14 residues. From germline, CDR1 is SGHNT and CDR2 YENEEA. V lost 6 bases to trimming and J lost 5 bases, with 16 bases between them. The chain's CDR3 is CASSSRYQGETQYF. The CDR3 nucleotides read TGTGCCAGCAGTTCACGGTACCAGGGGGAGACCCAGTACTTC.

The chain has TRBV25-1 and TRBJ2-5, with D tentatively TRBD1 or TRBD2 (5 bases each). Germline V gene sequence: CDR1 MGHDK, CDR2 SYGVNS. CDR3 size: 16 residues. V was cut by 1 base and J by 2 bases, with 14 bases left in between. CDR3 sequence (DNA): TGTGCCAGCAGTGAATGGAAAGGGACCCAACAAGAGACCCAGTACTTC. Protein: CASSEWKGTQQETQYF. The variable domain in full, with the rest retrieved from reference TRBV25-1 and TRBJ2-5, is EADIYQTPRYLVIGTGKKITLECSQTMGHDKMYWYQQDPGMELHLIHYSYGVNSTEKGDLSSESTVSRIRTEHFPLTLESARPSHTSQYLCASSEWKGTQQETQYFGPGTRLLVL.

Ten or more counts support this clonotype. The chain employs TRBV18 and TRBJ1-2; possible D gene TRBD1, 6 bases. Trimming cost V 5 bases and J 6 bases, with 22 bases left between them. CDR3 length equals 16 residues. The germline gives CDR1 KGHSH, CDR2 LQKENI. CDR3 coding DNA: TGTGCCAGCTCATCCTCCCCCCCAGCGGGGGGGCATGGCTACACCTTC. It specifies CASSSSPPAGGHGYTF.

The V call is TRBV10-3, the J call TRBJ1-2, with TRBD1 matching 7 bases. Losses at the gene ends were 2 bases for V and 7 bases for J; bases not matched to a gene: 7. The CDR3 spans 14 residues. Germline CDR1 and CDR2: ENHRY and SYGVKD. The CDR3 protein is CAISEGQGGFGYTF. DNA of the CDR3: TGTGCCATCAGTGAGGGTCAGGGGGGATTTGGCTACACCTTC.

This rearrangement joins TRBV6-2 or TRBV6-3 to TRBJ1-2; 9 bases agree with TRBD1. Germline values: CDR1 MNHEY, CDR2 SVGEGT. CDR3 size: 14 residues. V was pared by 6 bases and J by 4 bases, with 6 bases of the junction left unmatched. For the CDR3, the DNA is TGTGCCAGCAGCCGGACAGGGGATGGCTATGGCTACACCTTC. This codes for CASSRTGDGYGYTF.

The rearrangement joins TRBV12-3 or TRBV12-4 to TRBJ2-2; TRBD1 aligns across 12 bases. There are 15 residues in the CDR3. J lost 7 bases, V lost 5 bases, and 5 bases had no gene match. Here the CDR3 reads CASSPGQGAIGELFF. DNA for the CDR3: TGTGCCAGCAGTCCGGGACAGGGGGCTATCGGGGAGCTGTTTTTT.

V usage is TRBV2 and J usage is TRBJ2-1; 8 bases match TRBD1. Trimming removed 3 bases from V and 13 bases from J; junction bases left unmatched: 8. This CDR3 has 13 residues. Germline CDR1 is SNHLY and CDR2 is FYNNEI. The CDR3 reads CASSDPPGQVQFF. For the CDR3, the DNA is TGTGCCAGCAGTGACCCCCCGGGACAGGTTCAGTTCTTC.

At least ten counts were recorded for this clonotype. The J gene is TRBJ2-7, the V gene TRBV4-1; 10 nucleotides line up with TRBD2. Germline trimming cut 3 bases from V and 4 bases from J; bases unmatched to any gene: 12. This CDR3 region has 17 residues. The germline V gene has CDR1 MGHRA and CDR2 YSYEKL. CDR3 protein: CASSQFGVAGGLYEQYF. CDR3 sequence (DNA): TGCGCCAGCAGCCAGTTTGGAGTAGCGGGAGGTCTGTACGAGCAGTACTTC.

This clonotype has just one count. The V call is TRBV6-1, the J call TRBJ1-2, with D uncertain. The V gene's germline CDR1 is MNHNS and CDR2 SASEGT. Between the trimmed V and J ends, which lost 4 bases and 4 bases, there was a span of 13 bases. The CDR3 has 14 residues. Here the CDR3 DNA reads TGTGCCAGCAGTGTCGAGGGAGACCCCTATGGCTACACCTTC. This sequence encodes CASSVEGDPYGYTF.

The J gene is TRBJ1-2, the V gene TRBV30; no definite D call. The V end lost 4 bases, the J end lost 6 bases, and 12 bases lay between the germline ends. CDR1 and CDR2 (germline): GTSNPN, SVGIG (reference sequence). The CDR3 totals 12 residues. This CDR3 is CAWNPSRDGYTF. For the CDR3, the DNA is TGTGCCTGGAACCCGTCTAGGGATGGCTACACCTTC.

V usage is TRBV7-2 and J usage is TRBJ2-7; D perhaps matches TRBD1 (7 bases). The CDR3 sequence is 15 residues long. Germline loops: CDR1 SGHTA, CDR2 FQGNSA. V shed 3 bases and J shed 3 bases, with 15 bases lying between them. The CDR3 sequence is CASSLGGQSVYEQYF. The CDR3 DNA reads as TGTGCCAGCAGCTTGGGGGGACAGTCCGTCTACGAGCAGTACTTC.

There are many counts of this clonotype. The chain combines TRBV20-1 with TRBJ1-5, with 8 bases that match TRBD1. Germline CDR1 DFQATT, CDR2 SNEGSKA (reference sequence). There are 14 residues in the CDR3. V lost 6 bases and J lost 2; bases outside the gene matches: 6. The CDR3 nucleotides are TGCAGTGCCCCGCTGACAGGGGGCAATCAGCCCCAGCATTTT. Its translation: CSAPLTGGNQPQHF.

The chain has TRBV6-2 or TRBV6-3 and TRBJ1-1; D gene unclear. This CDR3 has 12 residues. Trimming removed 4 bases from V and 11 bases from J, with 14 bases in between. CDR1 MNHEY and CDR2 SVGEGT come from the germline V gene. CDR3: CASSLGPPDAFF. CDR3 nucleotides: TGTGCCAGCAGTTTAGGACCTCCGGACGCTTTCTTT.

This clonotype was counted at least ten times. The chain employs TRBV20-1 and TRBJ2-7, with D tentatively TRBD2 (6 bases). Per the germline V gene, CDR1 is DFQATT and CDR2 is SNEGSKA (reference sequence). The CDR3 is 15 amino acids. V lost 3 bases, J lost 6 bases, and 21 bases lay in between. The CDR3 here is CSASLHRELFGEQYF. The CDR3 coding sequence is TGCAGTGCTAGTCTTCACCGGGAGCTTTTTGGCGAGCAGTACTTC.

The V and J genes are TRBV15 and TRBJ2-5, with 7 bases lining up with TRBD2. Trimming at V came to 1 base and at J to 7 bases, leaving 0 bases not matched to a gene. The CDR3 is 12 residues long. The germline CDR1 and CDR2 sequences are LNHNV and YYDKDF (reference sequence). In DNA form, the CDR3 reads TGTGCCACCAGCAGAGGGGGGGGGACCCAGTACTTC. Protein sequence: CATSRGGGTQYF.

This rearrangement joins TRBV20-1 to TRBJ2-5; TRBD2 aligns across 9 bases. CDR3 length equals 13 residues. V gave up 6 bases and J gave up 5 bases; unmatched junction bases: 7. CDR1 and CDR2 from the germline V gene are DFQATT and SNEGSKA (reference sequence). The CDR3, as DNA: TGCAGTGCAAGGATAGCGGGAGTGGAGACCCAGTACTTC. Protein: CSARIAGVETQYF.

As DNA, the CDR3 is TGTGCCAGCAGCCTAGGGCGGCCCCACTACACCTTC. This translates into CASSLGRPHYTF. The chain uses TRBV7-2 and TRBJ1-2, with unresolved D. The CDR3 is 12 amino acids. CDR1 and CDR2 (germline): SGHTA, FQGNSA. The germline V and J ends were trimmed by 5 bases and 10 bases, with 14 bases remaining between them.

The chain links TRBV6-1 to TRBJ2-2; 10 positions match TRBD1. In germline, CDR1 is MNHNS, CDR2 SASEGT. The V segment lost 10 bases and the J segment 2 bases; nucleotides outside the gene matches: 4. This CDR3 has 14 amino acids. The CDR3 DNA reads TGTGCCATCGGGACAGGGGATAACACCGGGGAGCTGTTTTTT. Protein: CAIGTGDNTGELFF.